The 2 T cell receptor beta chains presented below share a single source sample, sequenced in a study of cytotoxic CD8 clonotypes in ibrutinib-treated CLL. Using immunoSEQ multiplex PCR, the repertoire was profiled, and TCRdb retains in-frame clones only, with some absent. The sample has about 200,000 clones; around 75% are singletons. Source: PBMCs, taken after 12 months of ibrutinib treatment. These receptors were collected from a human donor with chronic lymphocytic leukemia.

As concerns this clone: One end of the junction is discordant with germline, which a read error may explain. The chain links TRBV15 to TRBJ1-2; D is unclear. CDR1 LNHNV and CDR2 YYDKDF come from the germline V gene (reference sequence). The CDR3 contains 12 residues. The CDR3 region is CATSSRRTNPHF. For the CDR3, the DNA is TGTGCCACCAGCAGCCGCCGAACGAACCCCCACTTC.

The rearrangement links TRBV28 to TRBJ1-4, with D tentatively TRBD1 (6 bases). CDR3 length equals 15 residues. Germline values: CDR1 MDHEN, CDR2 SYDVKM. V lost 6 bases, J lost 3 bases, and 14 bases lay in between. The CDR3 loop is CASRNGGGPNEKLFF. DNA of the CDR3: TGTGCCAGCAGAAATGGGGGGGGCCCTAATGAAAAACTGTTTTTT.